The rows below give T cell receptor beta chains drawn from one sample of a study of shared clonotypes between healthy human individuals. The protocol was immunoSEQ multiplex PCR, while the TCRdb copy is restricted to in-frame clones and leaves out a portion. The data contain over 950,000 clones, 60% to 85% of them singletons. Sample: memory CD4+ T cells from PBMCs. The receptors derive from a man in his late teens or twenties in good health. Some clones in this sample may be carry-over from other donors' samples. Both conserved end residues are trimmed from each CDR3. The order of the fields is J gene, V gene, CDR3 length, CDR3 protein.

>TRBJ2-5|TRBV5-1|13
ASSLLGDQSETQY
>TRBJ1-6|TRBV27|13
ASSTSGTGGSPLH
>TRBJ2-7|TRBV6-6|10
ASSYGRDEQY
>TRBJ1-2|TRBV7-2|13
ASSLGPAANYGYT
>TRBJ1-1|TRBV5-1|12
ASSPGQGNTEAF
>TRBJ1-1|TRBV6-6|11
ASSWGPNTEAF
>TRBJ2-7|TRBV14|12
ASSQLRAEYEQY
>TRBJ2-5|TRBV7-3|13
ASSLRGLSSETQY
>TRBJ1-5|TRBV5-1|11
ASSWWGTQPQH
>TRBJ1-1|TRBV5-1|11
ASTEPGGGEAF
>TRBJ2-2|TRBV2|10
ASSEHTGELF
>TRBJ1-1|TRBV30|10
ASFDRNTEAF
>TRBJ2-5|TRBV9|11
ASSGTGQETQY
>TRBJ2-1|TRBV7-3|13
ASSPQGASYNEQF
>TRBJ1-1|TRBV7-2|11
ASSFRLNTEAF
>TRBJ2-2|TRBV5-6|11
ASSVQGPGELF
>TRBJ1-3|TRBV4-1|14
ASSQPGQLSGNTIY
>TRBJ2-3|TRBV29-1|12
SAGTGSSTDTQY
>TRBJ2-3|TRBV7-8|11
ASSLWTSDTQY
>TRBJ2-1|TRBV9|13
ASSAGLQVSNEQF
>TRBJ1-1|TRBV11-2|12
ASTPKGVRTEAF
>TRBJ1-5|TRBV28|13
ASSPLGGSYQPQH
>TRBJ1-4|TRBV6-4|11
ASSVRGSEKLF
>TRBJ1-3|TRBV18|15
ASSPWTQQSSGNTIY
>TRBJ2-5|TRBV7-9|12
ASSWTGAKKTQY
>TRBJ2-1|TRBV29-1|8
SGGHPEQF
>TRBJ1-4|TRBV7-2|11
ASTYGPREKLF
>TRBJ1-2|TRBV30|13
AWSRGGAVNYGYT
>TRBJ2-5|TRBV5-4|13
ASSSGTRGGETQY
>TRBJ2-7|TRBV28|14
ASSPSTGTSGRVPA
>TRBJ2-5|TRBV27|13
ASRTRGLAAETQY
>TRBJ1-1|TRBV11-2|13
ASSHVGGGNTEAF
>TRBJ2-2|TRBV5-6|13
ASSSYDRDTGELF
>TRBJ2-1|TRBV27|13
ASRRSGTSYNEQF
>TRBJ1-2|TRBV28|13
ASSLLGGPGYGYT